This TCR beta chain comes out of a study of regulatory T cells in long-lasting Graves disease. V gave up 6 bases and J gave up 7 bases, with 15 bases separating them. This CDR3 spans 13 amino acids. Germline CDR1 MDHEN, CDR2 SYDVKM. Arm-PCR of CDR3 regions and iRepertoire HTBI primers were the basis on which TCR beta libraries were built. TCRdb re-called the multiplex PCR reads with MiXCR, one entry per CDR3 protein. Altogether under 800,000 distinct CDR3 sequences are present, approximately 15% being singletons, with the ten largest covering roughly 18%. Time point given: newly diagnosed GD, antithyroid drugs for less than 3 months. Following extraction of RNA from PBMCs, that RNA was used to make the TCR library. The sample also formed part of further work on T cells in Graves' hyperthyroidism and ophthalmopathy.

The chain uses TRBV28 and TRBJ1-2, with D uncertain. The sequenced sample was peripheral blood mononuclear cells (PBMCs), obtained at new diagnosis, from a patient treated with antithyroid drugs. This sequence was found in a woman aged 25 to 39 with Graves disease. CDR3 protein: CASSSDFRGGYTF. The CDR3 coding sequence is TGTGCCAGCAGCTCTGATTTTCGAGGTGGCTACACCTTC.